This is a list of T cell receptor beta chains from one sample in a study of CD4 T cells in relation to SARS-CoV-2 and coronaviruses. Their antigen targets remain unknown. Profiling relied on immunoSEQ multiplex PCR, and the TCRdb table lists in-frame clones only, not all of them. The sample has more than 20,000 clones, under 80% seen once. The sequenced sample consisted of CD4+ T cells from PBMCs, cultured in vitro. Every receptor here comes from a human donor in good health. Each CDR3 is given with its conserved first and last residue. Each record gives: D gene, clone size, V gene, J gene, CDR3 DNA, CDR3 protein. The D gene is left open where the match is weak. Only some rows state a clone size, as once, few, many or a class for expanded clones.

d_gene: .
abundance: .
v_gene: TRBV7-8
j_gene: TRBJ2-1
CDR3nt: TGTGCCAGCAGCTTAGATAGGGGCAACAGGGTGCAGTTCTTC
CDR3aa: CASSLDRGNRVQFF

d_gene: .
abundance: .
v_gene: TRBV19
j_gene: TRBJ2-1
CDR3nt: TGTGCCAGTAGTATAGATTACTCCTACAATGAGCAGTTCTTC
CDR3aa: CASSIDYSYNEQFF

d_gene: .
abundance: .
v_gene: TRBV10-1
j_gene: TRBJ1-1
CDR3nt: TGCGCCAGCCCCTGCAGGGGGAACACTGAAGCTTTCTTT
CDR3aa: CASPCRGNTEAFF

d_gene: .
abundance: .
v_gene: TRBV27
j_gene: TRBJ1-4
CDR3nt: TGTGCCAGCAGTGACGGGAGGGGTGATGAAAAACTGTTTTTT
CDR3aa: CASSDGRGDEKLFF

d_gene: TRBD2
abundance: few
v_gene: TRBV24-1
j_gene: TRBJ2-1
CDR3nt: TGTGCCACCAGTCCAGCGGGGGTCTACAATGAGCAGTTCTTC
CDR3aa: CATSPAGVYNEQFF

d_gene: .
abundance: .
v_gene: TRBV27
j_gene: TRBJ2-7
CDR3nt: TGTGCCAGCAGTCCTCTCGCGGGTACGAGGAAGTACTTC
CDR3aa: CASSPLAGTRKYF

d_gene: .
abundance: few
v_gene: TRBV5-1
j_gene: TRBJ1-6
CDR3nt: TGCGCCAGCAGCTTGGATGGGGCCGATAATTCACCCCTCCACTTT
CDR3aa: CASSLDGADNSPLHF

d_gene: TRBD2
abundance: .
v_gene: TRBV10-3
j_gene: TRBJ2-7
CDR3nt: TGTGCCATCAGTGACGGGACTACCTACGAGCAGTACTTC
CDR3aa: CAISDGTTYEQYF

d_gene: TRBD2
abundance: .
v_gene: TRBV6-5
j_gene: TRBJ2-3
CDR3nt: TGTGCCAGCAGTTACTCGATAGCGGGAGGGCCTTATACGCAGTATTTT
CDR3aa: CASSYSIAGGPYTQYF

d_gene: .
abundance: .
v_gene: TRBV2
j_gene: TRBJ2-3
CDR3nt: TGTGCCAGCACCGGACACAGCACAGATACGCAGTATTTT
CDR3aa: CASTGHSTDTQYF

d_gene: TRBD1
abundance: .
v_gene: TRBV3-1/TRBV3-2
j_gene: TRBJ2-2
CDR3nt: TGTGCCAGCAGCCAATCTACAGGGGCCGGGGAGCTGTTTTTT
CDR3aa: CASSQSTGAGELFF

d_gene: TRBD1
abundance: .
v_gene: TRBV7-2
j_gene: TRBJ1-2
CDR3nt: TGTGCCAGCAGCTTAGGAGGGGGCTCGAACTATGGCTACACCTTC
CDR3aa: CASSLGGGSNYGYTF

d_gene: .
abundance: .
v_gene: TRBV10-3
j_gene: TRBJ1-5
CDR3nt: TGTGCCATCAGTGAGGGTAGCAATCAGCCCCAGCATTTT
CDR3aa: CAISEGSNQPQHF